The 3 T cell receptor beta chains below come from one sample, sequenced in a study of blood T cells in healthy people across ages (dated by TCRdb to 2014 to 2015). Libraries were made using 5' RACE. Sequencing took place on an Illumina HiSeq 2500. A second PCR of roughly 6 to 12 cycles was run with a J-beta primer mix and a sample-barcoded 5' primer. Clones were called with MiXCR by TCRdb after fastp trimmed the public reads at Q25, and only in-frame beta chains were retained. CDR3 protein sequences are deduplicated, and each keeps its most common genes and DNA. A total of approximately 850,000 distinct CDR3 sequences appear in this sample, 58% of them only once. Of the sample, approximately 20% falls within the top ten clones. Specimen: blood. The receptors were sampled from a young man in good health.

The chain has TRBV2 and TRBJ1-2; no clear D gene. This CDR3 spans 13 amino acids. V lost 9 bases and J 7 bases, leaving 18 bases between the germline ends. Germline V gene sequence: CDR1 SNHLY, CDR2 FYNNEI. Here the CDR3 DNA reads TGTGCCAGTGCCACGGGCGGTGGGAGTGGCTACACCTTC. Translated: CASATGGGSGYTF.

V gene TRBV12-3 or TRBV12-4 combines with J gene TRBJ2-7; no firm D call. The CDR3 sequence is 15 residues long. Trimming pared 6 bases from V and 6 bases from J, leaving 21 bases between. The CDR3 DNA is TGTGCCAGCAGCGTACTTCCCTCGGAGACGTCCGAGCAGTACTTC. Residues: CASSVLPSETSEQYF.

This clonotype was picked up many times. The chain recombines TRBV7-2 with TRBJ2-2; D not certain. The V gene's germline CDR1 is SGHTA and CDR2 FQGNSA. This CDR3 is built from 13 residues. With 3 bases removed from V and 1 base from J, the gap between germline ends came to 3 bases. The CDR3 loop reads CASSLRNTGELFF. The CDR3 nucleotides read TGTGCCAGCAGCTTGAGGAACACCGGGGAGCTGTTTTTT.